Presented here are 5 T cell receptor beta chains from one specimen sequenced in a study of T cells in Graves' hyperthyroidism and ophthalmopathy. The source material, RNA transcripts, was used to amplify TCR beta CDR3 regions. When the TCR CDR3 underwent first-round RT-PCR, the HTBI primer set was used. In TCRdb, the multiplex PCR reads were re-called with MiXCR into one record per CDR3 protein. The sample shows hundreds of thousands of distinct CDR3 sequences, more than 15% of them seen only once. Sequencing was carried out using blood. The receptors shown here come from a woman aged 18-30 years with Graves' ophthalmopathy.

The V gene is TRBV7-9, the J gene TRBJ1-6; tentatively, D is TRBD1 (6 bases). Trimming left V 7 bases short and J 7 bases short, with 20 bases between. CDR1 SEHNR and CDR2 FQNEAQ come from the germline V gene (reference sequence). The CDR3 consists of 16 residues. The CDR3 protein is CASNPPGGGRNSPLHF. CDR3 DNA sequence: TGTGCCAGCAACCCCCCCGGCGGGGGCCGAAATTCACCCCTCCACTTT.

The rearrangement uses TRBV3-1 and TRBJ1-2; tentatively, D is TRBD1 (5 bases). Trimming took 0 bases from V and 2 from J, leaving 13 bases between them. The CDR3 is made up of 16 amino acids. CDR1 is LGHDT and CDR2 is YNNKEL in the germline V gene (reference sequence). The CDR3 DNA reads TGTGCCAGCAGCCAAGATTGGGGCAGACTAAACTATGGCTACACCTTC. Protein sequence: CASSQDWGRLNYGYTF.

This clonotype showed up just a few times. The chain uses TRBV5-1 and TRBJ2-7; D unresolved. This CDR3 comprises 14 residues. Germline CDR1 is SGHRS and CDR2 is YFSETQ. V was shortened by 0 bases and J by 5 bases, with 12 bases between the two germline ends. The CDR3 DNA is TGCGCCAGCAGCTTGGTCGTCGGTGAGGACGAGCAGTACTTC. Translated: CASSLVVGEDEQYF.

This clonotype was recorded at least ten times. The CDR3 loop reads CASSFGGNRASSYNSPLHF. CDR3 DNA: TGTGCCAGCAGTTTTGGGGGAAACAGGGCTAGCTCCTATAATTCACCCCTCCACTTT. The chain employs TRBV12-3 or TRBV12-4 and TRBJ1-6, with D maybe TRBD1 (6 bases). Trimming shortened V by 3 bases and J by 0 bases, and 18 bases separated the two germline ends. CDR3 length equals 19 residues.

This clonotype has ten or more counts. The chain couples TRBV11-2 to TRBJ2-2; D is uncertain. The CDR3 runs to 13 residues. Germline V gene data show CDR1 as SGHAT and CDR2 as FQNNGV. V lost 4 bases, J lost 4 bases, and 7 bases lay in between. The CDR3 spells CASSSQATGELFF. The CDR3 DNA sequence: TGTGCCAGCAGCTCCCAGGCCACCGGGGAGCTGTTTTTT.